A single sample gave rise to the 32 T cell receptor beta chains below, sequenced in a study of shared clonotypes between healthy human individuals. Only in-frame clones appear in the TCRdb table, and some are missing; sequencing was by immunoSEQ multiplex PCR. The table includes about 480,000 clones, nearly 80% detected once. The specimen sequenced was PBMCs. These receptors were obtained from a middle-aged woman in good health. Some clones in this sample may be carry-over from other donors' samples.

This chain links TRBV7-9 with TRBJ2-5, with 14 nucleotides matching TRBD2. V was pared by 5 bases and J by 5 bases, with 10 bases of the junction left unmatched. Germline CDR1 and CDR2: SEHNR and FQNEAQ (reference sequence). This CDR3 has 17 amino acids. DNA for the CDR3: TGTGCCAGCAGCCCGAGGACTAGCGGGAGGATATTGGAGACCCAGTACTTC. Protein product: CASSPRTSGRILETQYF.

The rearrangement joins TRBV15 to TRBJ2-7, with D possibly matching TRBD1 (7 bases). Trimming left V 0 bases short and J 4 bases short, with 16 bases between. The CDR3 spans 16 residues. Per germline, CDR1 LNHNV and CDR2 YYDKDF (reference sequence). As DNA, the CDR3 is TGTGCCACCAGCAGAGACGGTGGAGGGGGCAGGTACGAGCAGTACTTC. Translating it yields CATSRDGGGGRYEQYF.

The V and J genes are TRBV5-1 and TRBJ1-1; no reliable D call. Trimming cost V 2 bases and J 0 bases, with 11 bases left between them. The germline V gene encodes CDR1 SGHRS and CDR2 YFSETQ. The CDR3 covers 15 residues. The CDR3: CASSLAGRMNTEAFF. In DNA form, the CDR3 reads TGCGCCAGCAGCTTAGCAGGACGCATGAACACTGAAGCTTTCTTT.

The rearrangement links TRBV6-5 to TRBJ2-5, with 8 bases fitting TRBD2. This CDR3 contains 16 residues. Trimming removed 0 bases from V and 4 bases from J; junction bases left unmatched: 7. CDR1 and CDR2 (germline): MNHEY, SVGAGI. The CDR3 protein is CASSYSGREELETQYF. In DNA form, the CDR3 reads TGTGCCAGCAGTTACTCGGGGCGGGAGGAGCTAGAGACCCAGTACTTC.

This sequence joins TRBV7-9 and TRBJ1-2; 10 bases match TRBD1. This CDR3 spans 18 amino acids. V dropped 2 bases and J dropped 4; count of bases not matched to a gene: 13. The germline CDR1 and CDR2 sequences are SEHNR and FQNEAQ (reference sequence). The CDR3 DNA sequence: TGTGCCAGCAGCTTACAAGGACAGGGGGATTATCTCGGCTATGGCTACACCTTC. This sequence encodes CASSLQGQGDYLGYGYTF.

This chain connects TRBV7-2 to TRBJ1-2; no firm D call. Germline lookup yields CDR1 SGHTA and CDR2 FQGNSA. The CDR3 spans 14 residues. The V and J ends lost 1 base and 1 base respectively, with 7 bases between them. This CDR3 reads CASSLESGNYGYTF. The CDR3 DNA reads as TGTGCCAGCAGCTTAGAGTCGGGTAACTATGGCTACACCTTC.

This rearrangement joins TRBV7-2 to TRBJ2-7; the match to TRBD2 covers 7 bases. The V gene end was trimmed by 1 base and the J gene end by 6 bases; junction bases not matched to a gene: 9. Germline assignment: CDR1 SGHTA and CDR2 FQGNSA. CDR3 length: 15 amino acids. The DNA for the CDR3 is TGTGCCAGCAGCTTAGGCGGGGGATCGTTCGGCGAGCAGTACTTC. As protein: CASSLGGGSFGEQYF.

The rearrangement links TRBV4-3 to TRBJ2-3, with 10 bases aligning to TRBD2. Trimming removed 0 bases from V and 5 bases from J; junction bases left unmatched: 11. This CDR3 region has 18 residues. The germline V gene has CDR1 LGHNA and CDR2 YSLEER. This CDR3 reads CASSQDETLAGAGDTQYF. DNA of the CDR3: TGCGCCAGCAGCCAAGACGAGACCCTAGCGGGAGCGGGAGATACGCAGTATTTT.

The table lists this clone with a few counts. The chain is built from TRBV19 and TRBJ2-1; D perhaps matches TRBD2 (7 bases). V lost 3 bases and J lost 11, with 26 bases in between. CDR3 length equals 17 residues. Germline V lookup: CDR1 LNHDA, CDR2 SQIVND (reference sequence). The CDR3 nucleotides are TGTGCCAGTAGTATCTCTTTAGGGGGGGCCGGACAAAATCAGCAGTTCTTC. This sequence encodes CASSISLGGAGQNQQFF.

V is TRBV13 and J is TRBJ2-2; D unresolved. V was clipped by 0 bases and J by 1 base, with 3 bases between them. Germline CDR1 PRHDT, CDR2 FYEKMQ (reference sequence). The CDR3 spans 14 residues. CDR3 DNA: TGTGCCAGCAGCTTAGGACGGAACACCGGGGAGCTGTTTTTT. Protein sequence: CASSLGRNTGELFF.

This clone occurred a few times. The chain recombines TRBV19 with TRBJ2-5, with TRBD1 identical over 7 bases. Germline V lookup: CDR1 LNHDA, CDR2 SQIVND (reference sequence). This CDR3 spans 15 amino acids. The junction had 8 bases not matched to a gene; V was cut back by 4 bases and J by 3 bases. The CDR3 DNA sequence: TGTGCCAGTAGTAGTCGGACAGGATTCGAAGAGACCCAGTACTTC. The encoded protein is CASSSRTGFEETQYF.

The CDR3 DNA follows: TGTGCCAGCAGCCCCTCGGACAGCCTCCCCGGGGAGCTGTTTTTT. Translating gives CASSPSDSLPGELFF. The rearrangement links TRBV7-3 to TRBJ2-2; perhaps TRBD1 as D (6 bases). CDR1 is SGHTA, CDR2 FQGTGA, per germline. This CDR3 region has 15 residues. V lost 5 bases and J lost 6, with 16 bases in between. Full variable domain (missing parts from reference TRBV7-3 and TRBJ2-2): GAGVSQTPSNKVTEKGKYVELRCDPISGHTALYWYRQSLGQGPEFLIYFQGTGAADDSGLPNDRFFAVRPEGSVSTLKIQRTERGDSAVYLCASSPSDSLPGELFFGEGSRLTVL.

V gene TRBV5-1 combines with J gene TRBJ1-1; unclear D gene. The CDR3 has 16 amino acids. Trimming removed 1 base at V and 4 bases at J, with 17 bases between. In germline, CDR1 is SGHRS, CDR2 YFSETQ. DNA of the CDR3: TGCGCCAGCAGCTTGCAAATCCTCCCTAGCGGCACTGAAGCTTTCTTT. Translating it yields CASSLQILPSGTEAFF.

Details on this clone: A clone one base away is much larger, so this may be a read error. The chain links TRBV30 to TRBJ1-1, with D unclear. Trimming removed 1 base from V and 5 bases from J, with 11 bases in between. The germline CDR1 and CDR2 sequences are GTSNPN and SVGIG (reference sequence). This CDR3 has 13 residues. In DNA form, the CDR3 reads TGTGCCTGGAGTGCAGTACTAGGAACTGAAGCTTTCTTT. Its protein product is CAWSAVLGTEAFF.

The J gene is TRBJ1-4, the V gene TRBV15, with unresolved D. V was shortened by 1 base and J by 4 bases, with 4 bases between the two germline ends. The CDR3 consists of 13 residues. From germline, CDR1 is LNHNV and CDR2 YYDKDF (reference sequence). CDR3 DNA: TGTGCCACCAGCAGAGCCTATAATGAAAAACTGTTTTTT. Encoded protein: CATSRAYNEKLFF. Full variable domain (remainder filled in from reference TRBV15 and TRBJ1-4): DAMVIQNPRYQVTQFGKPVTLSCSQTLNHNVMYWYQQKSSQAPKLLFHYYDKDFNNEADTPDNFQSRRPNTSFCFLDIRSPGLGDTAMYLCATSRAYNEKLFFGSGTQLSVL.

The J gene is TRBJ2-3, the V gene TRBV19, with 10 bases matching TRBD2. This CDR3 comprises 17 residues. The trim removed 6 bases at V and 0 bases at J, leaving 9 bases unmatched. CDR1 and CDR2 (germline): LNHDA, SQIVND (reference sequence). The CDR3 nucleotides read TGTGCCAGTAGCCCAGCCCGGACTAGCGGTAGCACAGATACGCAGTATTTT. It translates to CASSPARTSGSTDTQYF.

The CDR3 here is CASSPPGRMNTGELFF. In DNA, the CDR3 is TGTGCCAGCTCACCTCCCGGTCGGATGAACACCGGGGAGCTGTTTTTT. This chain uses TRBV18 with TRBJ2-2; D ambiguous. V was shortened by 3 bases and J by 1 base, with 12 bases between the two germline ends. CDR1 and CDR2 (germline): KGHSH, LQKENI. The CDR3 consists of 16 residues.

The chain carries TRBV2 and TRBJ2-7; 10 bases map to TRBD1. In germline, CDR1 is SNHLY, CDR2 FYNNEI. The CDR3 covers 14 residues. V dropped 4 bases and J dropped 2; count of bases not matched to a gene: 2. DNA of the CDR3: TGTGCCAGCAGTGGAGGGACAGGGGCCTACGAGCAGTACTTC. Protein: CASSGGTGAYEQYF.

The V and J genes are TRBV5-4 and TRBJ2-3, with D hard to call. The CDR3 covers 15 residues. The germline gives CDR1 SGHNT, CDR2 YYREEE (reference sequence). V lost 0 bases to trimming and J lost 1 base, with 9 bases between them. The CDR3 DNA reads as TGTGCCAGCAGCTTGGCCAACGGGCGCACAGATACGCAGTATTTT. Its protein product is CASSLANGRTDTQYF.

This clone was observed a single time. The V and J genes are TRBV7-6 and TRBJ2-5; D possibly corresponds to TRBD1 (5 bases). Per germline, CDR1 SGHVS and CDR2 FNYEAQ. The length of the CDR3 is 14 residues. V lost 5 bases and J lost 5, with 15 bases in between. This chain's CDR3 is CASSGGIGVETQYF. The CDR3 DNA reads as TGTGCCAGCAGCGGTGGGATAGGGGTTGAGACCCAGTACTTC.

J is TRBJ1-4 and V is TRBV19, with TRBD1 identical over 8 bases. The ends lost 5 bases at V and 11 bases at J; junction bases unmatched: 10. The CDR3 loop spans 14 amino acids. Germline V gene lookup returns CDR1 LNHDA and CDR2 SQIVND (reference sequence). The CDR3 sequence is CASSAAGTGEKLFF. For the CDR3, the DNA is TGTGCCAGTAGTGCCGCCGGGACAGGAGAGAAACTGTTTTTT.

CDR3 nucleotide sequence: TGTGCCAGCAGTTACACTCGGGGGTACGAGCAGTACTTC. It is translated as CASSYTRGYEQYF. The chain links TRBV6-6 to TRBJ2-7; weak D call: TRBD2 (6 bases). The CDR3 has 13 residues. V lost 2 bases and J lost 4, with 9 bases in between. Germline values: CDR1 MNHNY, CDR2 SVGAGI (reference sequence).

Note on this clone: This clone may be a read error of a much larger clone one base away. In DNA, the CDR3 is TGTGCCAGCAGTTTCGGAAACACCATATATTTT. Its translation: CASSFGNTIYF. V gene TRBV27 combines with J gene TRBJ1-3; no firm D call. This CDR3 is 11 amino acids long. Germline V gives CDR1 MNHEY, CDR2 SMNVEV (reference sequence). Trimming pared 3 bases from V and 4 bases from J, leaving 1 base between.

CDR3 sequence: CASSDGKSSGANVLTF. The CDR3 DNA is TGTGCCAGCAGTGACGGGAAGAGCTCTGGGGCCAACGTCCTGACTTTC. This chain connects TRBV6-4 to TRBJ2-6, with D uncertain. Germline lookup yields CDR1 MRHNA and CDR2 SNTAGT. Trimming removed 2 bases at V and 0 bases at J, with 8 bases between. The CDR3 has 16 amino acids.

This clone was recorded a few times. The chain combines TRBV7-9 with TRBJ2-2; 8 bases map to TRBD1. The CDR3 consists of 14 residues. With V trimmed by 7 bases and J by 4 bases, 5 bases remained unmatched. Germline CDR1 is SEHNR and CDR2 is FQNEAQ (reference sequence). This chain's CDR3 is CASTQGAGTGELFF. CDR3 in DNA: TGTGCCAGCACCCAGGGGGCAGGCACCGGGGAGCTGTTTTTT.

The CDR3 DNA reads TGTGCCAGCTCACCATTGGGCAGGGAGGACACTGAAGCTTTCTTT. Amino acids: CASSPLGREDTEAFF. The chain carries TRBV18 and TRBJ1-1; D might be TRBD1 (5 bases). The ends were cut back, 2 bases at V and 3 bases at J, with 13 bases in the middle. The CDR3 consists of 15 residues. Looked up from germline, CDR1 is KGHSH and CDR2 is LQKENI.

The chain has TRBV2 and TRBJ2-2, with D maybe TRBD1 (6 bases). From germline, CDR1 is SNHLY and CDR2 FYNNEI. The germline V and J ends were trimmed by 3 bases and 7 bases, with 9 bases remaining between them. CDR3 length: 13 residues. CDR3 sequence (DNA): TGTGCCAGCAGTGACCACAGGGTCGGGGAGCTGTTTTTT. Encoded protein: CASSDHRVGELFF.

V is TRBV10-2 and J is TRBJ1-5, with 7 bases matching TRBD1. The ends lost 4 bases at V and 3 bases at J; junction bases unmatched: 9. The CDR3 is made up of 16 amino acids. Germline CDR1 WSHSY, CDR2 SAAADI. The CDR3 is CASSGATGLINQPQHF. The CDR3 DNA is TGCGCCAGCAGTGGGGCGACAGGGCTAATCAATCAGCCCCAGCATTTT.

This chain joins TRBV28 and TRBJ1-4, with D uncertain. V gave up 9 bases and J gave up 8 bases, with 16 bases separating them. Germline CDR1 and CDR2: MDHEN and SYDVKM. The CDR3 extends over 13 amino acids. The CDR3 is CASKTGGLEKLFF. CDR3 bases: TGTGCCAGTAAGACGGGCGGGTTGGAAAAACTGTTTTTT.

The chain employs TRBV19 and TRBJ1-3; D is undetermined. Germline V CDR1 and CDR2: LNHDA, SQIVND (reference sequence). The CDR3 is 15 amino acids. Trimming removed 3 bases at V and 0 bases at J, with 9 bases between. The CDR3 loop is CASSIGSDSGNTIYF. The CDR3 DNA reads TGTGCCAGTAGTATCGGGAGCGACTCTGGAAACACCATATATTTT.

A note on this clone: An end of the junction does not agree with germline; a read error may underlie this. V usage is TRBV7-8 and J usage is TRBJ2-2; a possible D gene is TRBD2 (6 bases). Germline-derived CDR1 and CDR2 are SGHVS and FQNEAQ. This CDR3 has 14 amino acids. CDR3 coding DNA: TGTGCCAGCAGCTTAGCCCGGGGGACCGGGGGGCTGTTTTTT. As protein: CASSLARGTGGLFF. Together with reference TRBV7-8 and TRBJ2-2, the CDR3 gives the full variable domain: GAGVSQSPRYKVAKRGQDVALRCDPISGHVSLFWYQQALGQGPEFLTYFQNEAQLDKSGLPSDRFFAERPEGSVSTLKIQRTQQEDSAVYLCASSLARGTGGLFFGEGSRLTVL.

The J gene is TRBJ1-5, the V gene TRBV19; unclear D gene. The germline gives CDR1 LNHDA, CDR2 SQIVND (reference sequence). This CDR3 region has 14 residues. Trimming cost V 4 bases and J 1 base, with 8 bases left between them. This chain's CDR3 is CASSTIESNQPQHF. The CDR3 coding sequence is TGTGCCAGTAGTACTATTGAGAGCAATCAGCCCCAGCATTTT.